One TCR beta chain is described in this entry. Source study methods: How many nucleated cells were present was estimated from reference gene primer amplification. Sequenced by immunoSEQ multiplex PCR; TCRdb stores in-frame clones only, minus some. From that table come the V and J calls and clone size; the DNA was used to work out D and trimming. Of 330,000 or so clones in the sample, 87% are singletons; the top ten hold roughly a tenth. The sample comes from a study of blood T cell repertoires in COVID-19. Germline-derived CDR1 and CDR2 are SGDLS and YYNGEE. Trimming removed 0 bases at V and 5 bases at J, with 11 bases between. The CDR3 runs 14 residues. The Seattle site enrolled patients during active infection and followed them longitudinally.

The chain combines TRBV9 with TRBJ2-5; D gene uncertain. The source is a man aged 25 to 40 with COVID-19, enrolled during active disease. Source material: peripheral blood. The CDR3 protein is CASSVAPLGETQYF. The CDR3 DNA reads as TGTGCCAGCAGCGTAGCCCCGCTCGGGGAGACCCAGTACTTC.